This T cell receptor (beta chain) was recorded in a study of human T cells and chemical hapten exposure. Study-level background: Patients additionally received therapeutic doses of diphenylcyclopropenone on the scalp once a week, and this continued throughout the approximately 25-week study.

Time point specified: pre-sensitization, week 0. The treatment is: therapeutic diphenylcyclopropenone sensitization with weekly scalp DPC. There are a few counts of this clonotype. The germline gene is not matched at one end of the junction; a read error may be the cause. This CDR3 has 15 amino acids. Germline CDR1 is SNHLY and CDR2 is FYNNEI. TCRdb passed the RACE reads through MiXCR, listing each CDR3 protein once. In the table there are 250,000 or so distinct CDR3 sequences, around 7.3% of which are singletons. The sequence was collected from a man aged 18 to 29 with alopecia areata. Some clones in this sample may be carry-over from other donors' samples. The chain combines TRBV2 with TRBJ1-1; D is possibly TRBD1 (5 bases). The sequencing here drew on whole blood, taken in connection with sensitization to the hapten diphenylcyclopropenone (DPC). The CDR3 spells CASSEGVGTNTEAFF. The CDR3 nucleotides are TGTGCCAGCAGCGAAGGAGTAGGGACGAACACTGAAGCTTTCTTT. Full variable domain (outside the CDR3, taken from reference TRBV2 and TRBJ1-1): EPEVTQTPSHQVTQMGQEVILRCVPISNHLYFYWYRQILGQKVEFLVSFYNNEISEKSEIFDDQFSVERPDGSNFTLKIRSTKLEDSAMYFCASSEGVGTNTEAFFGQGTRLTVV.